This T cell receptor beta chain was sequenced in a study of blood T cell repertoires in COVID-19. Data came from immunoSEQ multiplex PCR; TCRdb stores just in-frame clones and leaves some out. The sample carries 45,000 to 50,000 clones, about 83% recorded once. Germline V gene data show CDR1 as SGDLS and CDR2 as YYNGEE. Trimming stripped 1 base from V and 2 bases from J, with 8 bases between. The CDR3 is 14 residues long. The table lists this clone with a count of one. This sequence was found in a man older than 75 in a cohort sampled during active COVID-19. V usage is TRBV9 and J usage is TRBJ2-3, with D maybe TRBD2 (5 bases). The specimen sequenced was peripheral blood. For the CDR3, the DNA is TGTGCCAGCAGCGTAATGGGAGACACAGATACGCAGTATTTT. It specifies CASSVMGDTDTQYF.